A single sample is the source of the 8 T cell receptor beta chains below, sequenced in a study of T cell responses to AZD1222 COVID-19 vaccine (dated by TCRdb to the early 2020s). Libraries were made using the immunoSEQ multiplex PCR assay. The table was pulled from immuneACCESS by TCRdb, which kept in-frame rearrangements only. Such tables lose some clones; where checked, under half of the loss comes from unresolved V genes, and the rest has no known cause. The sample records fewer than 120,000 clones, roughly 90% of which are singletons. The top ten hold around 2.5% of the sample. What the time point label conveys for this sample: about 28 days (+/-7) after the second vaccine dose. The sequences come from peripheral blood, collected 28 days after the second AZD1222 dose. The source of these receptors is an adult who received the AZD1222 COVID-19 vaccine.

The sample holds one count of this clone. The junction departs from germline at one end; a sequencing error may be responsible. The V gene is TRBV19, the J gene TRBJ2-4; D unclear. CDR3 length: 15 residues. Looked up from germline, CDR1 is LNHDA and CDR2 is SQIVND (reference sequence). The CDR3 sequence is CTSSILGEMGNIQYF. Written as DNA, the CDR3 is TGTACCAGTAGTATTCTTGGCGAAATGGGAAACATTCAGTACTTC.

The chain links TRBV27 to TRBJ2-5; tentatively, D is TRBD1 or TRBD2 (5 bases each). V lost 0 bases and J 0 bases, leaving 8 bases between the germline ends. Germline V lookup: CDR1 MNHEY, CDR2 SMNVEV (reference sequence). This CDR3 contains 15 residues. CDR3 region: CASSLSWGNQETQYF. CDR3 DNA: TGTGCCAGCAGTTTATCATGGGGGAACCAAGAGACCCAGTACTTC.

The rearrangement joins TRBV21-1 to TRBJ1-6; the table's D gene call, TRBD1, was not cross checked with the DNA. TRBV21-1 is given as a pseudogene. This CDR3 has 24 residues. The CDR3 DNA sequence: TGTGCCAGCAGCAAAGTAGGTCTATGTAAGGGGGACAGGACCCCATTAAACTATAATTCACCCCTCCACTTT. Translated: CASSKVGLCKGDRTPLNYNSPLHF.

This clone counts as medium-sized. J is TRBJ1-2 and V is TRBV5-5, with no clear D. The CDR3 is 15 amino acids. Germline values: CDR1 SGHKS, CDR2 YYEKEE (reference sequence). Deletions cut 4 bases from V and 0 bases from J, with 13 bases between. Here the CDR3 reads CASSPTRATNYGYTF. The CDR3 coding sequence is TGTGCCAGCAGCCCGACAAGGGCCACTAACTATGGCTACACCTTC.

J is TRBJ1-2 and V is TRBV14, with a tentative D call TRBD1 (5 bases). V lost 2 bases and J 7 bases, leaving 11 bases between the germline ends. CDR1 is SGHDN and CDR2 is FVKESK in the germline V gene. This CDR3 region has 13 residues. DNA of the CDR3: TGTGCCAGCAGCCAACAGGGTTCAGGTGGCTACACCTTC. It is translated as CASSQQGSGGYTF.

The CDR3 bases are TGTGCCACCAGCAGGGATTTCTACGAGCAGTACTTC. Protein: CATSRDFYEQYF. The rearrangement uses TRBV15 and TRBJ2-7; D call uncertain. Deletions cut 3 bases from V and 3 bases from J, with 6 bases between. Germline assignment: CDR1 LNHNV and CDR2 YYDKDF (reference sequence). The CDR3 runs 12 residues.

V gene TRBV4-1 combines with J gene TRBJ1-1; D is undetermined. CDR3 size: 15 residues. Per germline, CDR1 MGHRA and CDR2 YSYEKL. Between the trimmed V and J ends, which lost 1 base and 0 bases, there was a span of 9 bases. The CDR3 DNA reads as TGCGCCAGCAGCCAAGGGCACAGCGTGAACACTGAAGCTTTCTTT. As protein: CASSQGHSVNTEAFF.

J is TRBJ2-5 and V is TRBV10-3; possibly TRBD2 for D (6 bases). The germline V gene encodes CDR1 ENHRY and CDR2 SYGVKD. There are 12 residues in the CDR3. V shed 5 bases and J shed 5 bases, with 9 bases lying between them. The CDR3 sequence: CAISSGRETQYF. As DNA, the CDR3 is TGTGCCATCAGTAGCGGGCGGGAGACCCAGTACTTC.